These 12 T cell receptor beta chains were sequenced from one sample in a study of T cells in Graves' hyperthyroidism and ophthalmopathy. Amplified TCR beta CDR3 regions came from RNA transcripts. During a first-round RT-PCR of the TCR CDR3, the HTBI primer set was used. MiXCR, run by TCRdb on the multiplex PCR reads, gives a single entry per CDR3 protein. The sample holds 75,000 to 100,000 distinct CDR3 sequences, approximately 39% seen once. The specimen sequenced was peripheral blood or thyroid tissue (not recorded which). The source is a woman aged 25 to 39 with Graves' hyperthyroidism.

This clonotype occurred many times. The CDR3 spells CSARQAVSYEQYF. In DNA form, the CDR3 reads TGCAGTGCCCGGCAGGCAGTTTCCTACGAGCAGTACTTC. This chain uses TRBV20-1 with TRBJ2-7; D remains unclear. The germline V and J ends were trimmed by 6 bases and 1 base, with 13 bases remaining between them. The CDR3 is 13 residues long. CDR1 is DFQATT, CDR2 SNEGSKA, per germline (reference sequence).

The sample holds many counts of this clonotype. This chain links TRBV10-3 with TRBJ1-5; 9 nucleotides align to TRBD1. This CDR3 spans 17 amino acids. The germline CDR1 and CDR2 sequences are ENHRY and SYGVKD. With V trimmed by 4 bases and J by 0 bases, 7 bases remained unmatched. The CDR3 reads CAISGDRADGSNQPQHF. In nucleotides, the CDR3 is TGTGCCATCAGTGGGGACAGGGCGGATGGTAGCAATCAGCCCCAGCATTTT.

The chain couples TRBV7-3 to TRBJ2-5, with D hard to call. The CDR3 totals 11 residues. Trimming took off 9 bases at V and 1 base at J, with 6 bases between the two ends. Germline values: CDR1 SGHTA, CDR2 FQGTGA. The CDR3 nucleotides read TGTGCCAGACAGATCCAAGAGACCCAGTACTTC. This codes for CARQIQETQYF.

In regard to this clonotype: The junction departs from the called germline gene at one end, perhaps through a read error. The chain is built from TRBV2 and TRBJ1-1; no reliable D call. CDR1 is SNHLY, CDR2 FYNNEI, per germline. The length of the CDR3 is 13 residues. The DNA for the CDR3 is TGTGCCAGCAGTGGGACGGTGAACACTGAAGCTTACTTT. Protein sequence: CASSGTVNTEAYF.

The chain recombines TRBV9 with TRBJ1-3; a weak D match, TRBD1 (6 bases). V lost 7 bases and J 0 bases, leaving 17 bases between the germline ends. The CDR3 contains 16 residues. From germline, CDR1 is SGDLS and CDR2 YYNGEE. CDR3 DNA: TGTGCCAGCTCACCACAGGGACTCGCCTCTGGAAACACCATATATTTT. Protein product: CASSPQGLASGNTIYF.

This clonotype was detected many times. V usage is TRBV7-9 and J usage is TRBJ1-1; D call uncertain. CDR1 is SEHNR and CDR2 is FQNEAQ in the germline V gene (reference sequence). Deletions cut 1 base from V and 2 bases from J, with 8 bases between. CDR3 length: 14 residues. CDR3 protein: CASSLGGGNTEAFF. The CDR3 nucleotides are TGTGCCAGCAGCTTAGGCGGAGGAAACACTGAAGCTTTCTTT. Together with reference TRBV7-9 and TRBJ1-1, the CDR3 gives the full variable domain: DTGVSQNPRHKITKRGQNVTFRCDPISEHNRLYWYRQTLGQGPEFLTYFQNEAQLEKSRLLSDRFSAERPKGSFSTLEIQRTEQGDSAMYLCASSLGGGNTEAFFGQGTRLTVV.

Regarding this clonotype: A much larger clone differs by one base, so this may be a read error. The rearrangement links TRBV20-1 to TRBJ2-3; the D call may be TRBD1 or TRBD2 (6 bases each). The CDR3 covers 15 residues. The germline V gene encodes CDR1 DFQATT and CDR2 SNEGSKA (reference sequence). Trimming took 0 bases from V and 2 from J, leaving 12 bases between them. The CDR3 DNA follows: TGCAGTGCTAGAGATCGGAGGGGGGCCACAGATACGCAGTATTTT. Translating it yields CSARDRRGATDTQYF.

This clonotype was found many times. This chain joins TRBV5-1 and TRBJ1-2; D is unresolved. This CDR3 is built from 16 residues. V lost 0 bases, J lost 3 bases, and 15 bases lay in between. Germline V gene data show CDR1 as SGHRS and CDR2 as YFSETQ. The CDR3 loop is CASSLGSWANYYGYTF. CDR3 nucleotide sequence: TGCGCCAGCAGCTTGGGCTCTTGGGCCAACTACTATGGCTACACCTTC.

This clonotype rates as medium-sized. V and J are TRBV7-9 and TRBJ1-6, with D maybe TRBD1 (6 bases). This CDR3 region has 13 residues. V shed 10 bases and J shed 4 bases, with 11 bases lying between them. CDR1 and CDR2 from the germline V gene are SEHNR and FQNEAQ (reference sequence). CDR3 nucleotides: TGTGCCATCAACAGGGATTATAATTCACCCCTCCACTTT. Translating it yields CAINRDYNSPLHF.

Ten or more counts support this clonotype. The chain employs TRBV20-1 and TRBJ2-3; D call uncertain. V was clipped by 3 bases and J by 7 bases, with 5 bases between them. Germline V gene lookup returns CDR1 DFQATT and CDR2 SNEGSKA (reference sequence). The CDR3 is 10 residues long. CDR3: CSARWYTQYF. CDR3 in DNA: TGCAGTGCTAGGTGGTATACGCAGTATTTT.

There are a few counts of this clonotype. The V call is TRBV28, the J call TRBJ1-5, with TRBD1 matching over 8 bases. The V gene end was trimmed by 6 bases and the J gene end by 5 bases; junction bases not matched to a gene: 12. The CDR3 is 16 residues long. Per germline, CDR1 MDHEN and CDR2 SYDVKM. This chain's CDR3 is CASSTRTGRVDQPQHF. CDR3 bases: TGTGCCAGCAGCACTAGGACAGGGAGAGTAGATCAGCCCCAGCATTTT.

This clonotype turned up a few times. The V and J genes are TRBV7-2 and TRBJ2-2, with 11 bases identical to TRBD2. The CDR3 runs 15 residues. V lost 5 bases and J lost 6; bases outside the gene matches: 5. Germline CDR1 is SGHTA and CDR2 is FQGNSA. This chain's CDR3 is CASSRPGLAAGELFF. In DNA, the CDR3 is TGTGCCAGCAGCAGACCGGGACTAGCGGCCGGGGAGCTGTTTTTT.